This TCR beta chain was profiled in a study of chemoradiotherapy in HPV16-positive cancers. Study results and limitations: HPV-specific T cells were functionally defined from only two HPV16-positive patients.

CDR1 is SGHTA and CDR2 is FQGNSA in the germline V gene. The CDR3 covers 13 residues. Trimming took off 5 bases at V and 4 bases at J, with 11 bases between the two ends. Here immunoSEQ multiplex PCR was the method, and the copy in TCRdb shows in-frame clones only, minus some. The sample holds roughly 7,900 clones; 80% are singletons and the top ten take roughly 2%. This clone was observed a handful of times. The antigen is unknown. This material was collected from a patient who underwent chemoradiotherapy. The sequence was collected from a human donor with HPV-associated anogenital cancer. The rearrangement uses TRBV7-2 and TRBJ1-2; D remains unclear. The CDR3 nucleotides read TGTGCCAGCAGCCTCATATCCCTCTATGGCTACACCTTC. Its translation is CASSLISLYGYTF. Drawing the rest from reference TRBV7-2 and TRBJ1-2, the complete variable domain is GAGVSQSPSNKVTEKGKDVELRCDPISGHTALYWYRQSLGQGLEFLIYFQGNSAPDKSGLPSDRFSAERTGGSVSTLTIQRTQQEDSAVYLCASSLISLYGYTFGSGTRLTVV.